A single sample is the source of the 25 T cell receptor beta chains below, sequenced in a study of TIL therapy for anti-PD-1-resistant metastatic lung cancer. Time point indicated: pre-treatment sample, taken before nivolumab and TIL therapy. This was the immunoSEQ v3 assay. Clones were sequenced by immunoSEQ multiplex PCR, and TCRdb holds only the in-frame ones, with some missing. The data contain about 36,000 clones, less than 75% of them singletons. The sequenced sample was blood, obtained at baseline. The receptors derive from a person between 25 and 79 years old with non-small cell lung cancer.

This chain links TRBV5-4 with TRBJ1-5; 9 bases are a match to TRBD1. The CDR3 has 15 residues. Germline trimming cut 4 bases from V and 1 base from J; bases unmatched to any gene: 3. CDR1 and CDR2 (germline): SGHNT, YYREEE (reference sequence). CDR3 sequence: CASSPDRGSNQPQHF. Here the CDR3 DNA reads TGTGCCAGCAGCCCGGACAGGGGCAGCAATCAGCCCCAGCATTTT.

The rearrangement links TRBV19 to TRBJ2-2; perhaps TRBD2 as D (6 bases). Germline lookup yields CDR1 LNHDA and CDR2 SQIVND (reference sequence). V was clipped by 6 bases and J by 1 base, with 6 bases between them. The CDR3 covers 13 residues. The CDR3 sequence is CASSGGNTGELFF. In DNA form, the CDR3 reads TGTGCCAGTAGCGGGGGGAACACCGGGGAGCTGTTTTTT.

This sequence joins TRBV30 and TRBJ2-2; tentatively, D is TRBD2 (6 bases). Deletions cut 8 bases from V and 4 bases from J, with 17 bases between. Germline assignment: CDR1 GTSNPN and CDR2 SVGIG (reference sequence). The CDR3 consists of 14 residues. The CDR3 here is CARDSSTRTGELFF. CDR3 DNA: TGTGCCCGGGACTCCTCAACACGCACCGGGGAGCTGTTTTTT.

The gene calls are TRBV7-8 and TRBJ2-7; 7 nucleotides line up with TRBD1. The trim removed 5 bases at V and 12 bases at J, leaving 7 bases unmatched. The CDR3 runs to 11 residues. Germline assignment: CDR1 SGHVS and CDR2 FQNEAQ. The CDR3 spells CASSPGQDPYF. The CDR3 DNA reads as TGTGCCAGCAGCCCAGGACAGGATCCGTACTTC.

The chain couples TRBV9 to TRBJ2-5, with D possibly TRBD1 on 6 matching bases. V shed 0 bases and J shed 5 bases, with 14 bases lying between them. Germline CDR1 SGDLS, CDR2 YYNGEE. The CDR3 extends over 15 amino acids. This CDR3 is CASSVGGTPAETQYF. In DNA, the CDR3 is TGTGCCAGCAGCGTAGGTGGGACACCGGCCGAGACCCAGTACTTC.

In its sample, this clone was seen a few times. The gene calls are TRBV28 and TRBJ1-2; the D is unclear. V lost 4 bases to trimming and J lost 2 bases, with 11 bases between them. From germline, CDR1 is MDHEN and CDR2 SYDVKM. The CDR3 has 14 residues. In DNA form, the CDR3 reads TGTGCCAGCAGTTCAACCCAGAGGAACTATGGCTACACCTTC. Translation gives CASSSTQRNYGYTF.

Only one count was recorded for this clone. V usage is TRBV19 and J usage is TRBJ2-2; D is possibly TRBD2 (6 bases). The CDR3 runs to 17 residues. The V gene lost 6 bases and the J gene lost 7 bases, with 24 bases spanning the gap. Looked up from germline, CDR1 is LNHDA and CDR2 is SQIVND (reference sequence). The CDR3, as DNA: TGTGCCAGTAGAAACCCCTCCGGGAGTGGGGATAGCGGGGAGCTGTTTTTT. Its protein is CASRNPSGSGDSGELFF. Full variable domain (outside the CDR3, taken from reference TRBV19 and TRBJ2-2): DGGITQSPKYLFRKEGQNVTLSCEQNLNHDAMYWYRQDPGQGLRLIYYSQIVNDFQKGDIAEGYSVSREKKESFPLTVTSAQKNPTAFYLCASRNPSGSGDSGELFFGEGSRLTVL.

This clone was picked up one time. The chain uses TRBV7-2 and TRBJ1-3, with 7 bases matching TRBD1. The V segment lost 3 bases and the J segment 0 bases; nucleotides outside the gene matches: 8. The CDR3 loop spans 17 amino acids. The germline gives CDR1 SGHTA, CDR2 FQGNSA. The CDR3 reads CASSFSSGQVSGNTIYF. CDR3 in DNA: TGTGCCAGCAGCTTTTCCTCTGGACAGGTCTCTGGAAACACCATATATTTT.

The chain has TRBV4-3 and TRBJ1-4; TRBD1 might be the D (6 bases). This CDR3 contains 14 residues. Germline V gives CDR1 LGHNA, CDR2 YSLEER. The V and J ends lost 1 base and 10 bases respectively, with 13 bases between them. The CDR3 DNA follows: TGCGCCAGCAGCCAAGTGATCAGGGGTGGAAAACTGTTTTTT. This encodes CASSQVIRGGKLFF.

The chain combines TRBV2 with TRBJ2-2; D tentatively reads TRBD1 or TRBD2 (5 bases each). V lost 5 bases and J lost 9, with 13 bases in between. The CDR3 totals 13 residues. Germline assignment: CDR1 SNHLY and CDR2 FYNNEI. The CDR3 nucleotides are TGTGCCAGCAGTCCCTGGGACGGTCGGGAGCTGTTTTTT. This sequence encodes CASSPWDGRELFF.

The chain is built from TRBV7-2 and TRBJ2-2; 11 bases are a match to TRBD2. Germline assignment: CDR1 SGHTA and CDR2 FQGNSA. The CDR3 totals 17 residues. Trimming at V came to 6 bases and at J to 0 bases, leaving 6 bases not matched to a gene. The CDR3 DNA sequence: TGTGCCAGCAGTCCCCCGGGACTAGCGGCGAACACCGGGGAGCTGTTTTTT. It codes for CASSPPGLAANTGELFF.

The chain recombines TRBV10-3 with TRBJ2-1; 10 nucleotides match TRBD2. Germline trimming cut 2 bases from V and 3 bases from J; bases unmatched to any gene: 4. The CDR3 has 16 residues. Germline V CDR1 and CDR2: ENHRY, SYGVKD. In DNA form, the CDR3 reads TGTGCCATCAGTGAGGATAGCGGGAGGCACTACAATGAGCAGTTCTTC. This codes for CAISEDSGRHYNEQFF.

This rearrangement joins TRBV29-1 to TRBJ2-1; 9 positions agree with TRBD2. The germline V gene encodes CDR1 SQVTM and CDR2 ANQGSEA. The CDR3 extends over 13 amino acids. The trim removed 8 bases at V and 8 bases at J, leaving 10 bases unmatched. This CDR3 reads CSFPGGGADEQFF. As DNA, the CDR3 is TGCAGCTTCCCCGGCGGGGGGGCCGATGAGCAGTTCTTC.

CDR3 coding DNA: TGTGCCAGCAGTAACCGACAGGCCTACGAGCAGTACTTC. This codes for CASSNRQAYEQYF. This chain connects TRBV6-5 to TRBJ2-7; weak D call: TRBD1 (6 bases). CDR1 and CDR2 from the germline V gene are MNHEY and SVGAGI. The length of the CDR3 is 13 residues. V lost 5 bases and J lost 2, with 10 bases in between.

This chain joins TRBV7-3 and TRBJ1-6; maybe TRBD1 (5 bases). CDR3 length: 14 amino acids. With 5 bases removed from V and 7 bases from J, the gap between germline ends came to 12 bases. CDR1 is SGHTA and CDR2 is FQGTGA in the germline V gene. The CDR3 here is CASSIGTGNSPLHF. CDR3 coding DNA: TGTGCCAGCAGCATCGGGACTGGAAATTCACCCCTCCACTTT.

This clone was detected only a few times. The genes are TRBV19 and TRBJ2-2; D is unclear. Trimming left V 9 bases short and J 0 bases short, with 11 bases between. Germline V gene lookup returns CDR1 LNHDA and CDR2 SQIVND (reference sequence). This CDR3 has 14 residues. CDR3 loop: CASAGSPNTGELFF. CDR3 nucleotides: TGTGCCAGCGCCGGCAGCCCGAACACCGGGGAGCTGTTTTTT.

The chain employs TRBV10-3 and TRBJ1-6, with D perhaps matching TRBD1 (5 bases). V lost 6 bases to trimming and J lost 6 bases, with 15 bases between them. The CDR3 loop spans 15 amino acids. Germline CDR1 ENHRY, CDR2 SYGVKD. CDR3 DNA sequence: TGTGCCATCAGCGCCGGGCAGGGAGGTAATTCACCCCTCCACTTT. Protein: CAISAGQGGNSPLHF.

The chain is built from TRBV7-9 and TRBJ1-2, with D perhaps matching TRBD1 (6 bases). Germline V lookup: CDR1 SEHNR, CDR2 FQNEAQ (reference sequence). The CDR3 spans 15 residues. The germline V and J ends were trimmed by 1 base and 4 bases, with 13 bases remaining between them. In DNA, the CDR3 is TGTGCCAGCAGCTTAGGAGAGGACAGTTTCTATGGCTACACCTTC. Its translation: CASSLGEDSFYGYTF.

The chain links TRBV10-3 to TRBJ2-1; possible D gene TRBD2, 6 bases. This CDR3 has 12 amino acids. CDR1 and CDR2 (germline): ENHRY, SYGVKD. Trimming took off 10 bases at V and 5 bases at J, with 12 bases between the two ends. The CDR3 nucleotides are TGTGCCACGGGAGAAGGGGACAATGAGCAGTTCTTC. This codes for CATGEGDNEQFF.

J is TRBJ2-1 and V is TRBV5-4; D possibly corresponds to TRBD1 (6 bases). The V gene's germline CDR1 is SGHNT and CDR2 YYREEE (reference sequence). Trimming removed 0 bases from V and 8 bases from J, with 12 bases in between. The CDR3 has 14 residues. The CDR3 protein is CASSLGGTRDEQFF. CDR3 nucleotides: TGTGCCAGCAGCTTGGGAGGGACAAGGGATGAGCAGTTCTTC.

This clone has only a few counts. This chain joins TRBV6-5 and TRBJ2-7; tentative D call: TRBD1 (5 bases). CDR1 is MNHEY, CDR2 SVGAGI, per germline. V shed 4 bases and J shed 7 bases, with 11 bases lying between them. The CDR3 has 12 amino acids. The CDR3 is CASSWQGGEQYF. The CDR3 DNA is TGTGCCAGCAGTTGGCAGGGTGGAGAGCAGTACTTC.

CDR3 DNA: TGCAGTGCTAGAGGGGATGGGGTGCAGTACTTC. Residues: CSARGDGVQYF. V and J are TRBV20-1 and TRBJ2-7; D gene ambiguous. The germline V and J ends were trimmed by 1 base and 9 bases, with 10 bases remaining between them. There are 11 residues in the CDR3. The germline gives CDR1 DFQATT, CDR2 SNEGSKA (reference sequence).

The CDR3 nucleotides are TGTGCCAGCAGCTTAGCCCCAAGTTCGGGGCCCCAGCATTTT. It encodes CASSLAPSSGPQHF. The genes are TRBV7-2 and TRBJ1-5; the D is unclear. The germline gives CDR1 SGHTA, CDR2 FQGNSA. V was cut by 0 bases and J by 9 bases, with 12 bases left in between. CDR3 length: 14 amino acids.

In DNA, the CDR3 is TGCAGCGTTCAACTAGCGGGGGGCCAGAGCACAGATACGCAGTATTTT. Translation gives CSVQLAGGQSTDTQYF. This chain links TRBV29-1 with TRBJ2-3, with 12 bases fitting TRBD2. The CDR3 spans 16 residues. The germline V gene encodes CDR1 SQVTM and CDR2 ANQGSEA. Trimming took 5 bases from V and 0 from J; bases not matched to a gene: 6.

The rearrangement joins TRBV27 to TRBJ2-5, with D uncertain. V was cut by 2 bases and J by 6 bases, with 4 bases left in between. CDR3 size: 11 residues. Germline values: CDR1 MNHEY, CDR2 SMNVEV (reference sequence). CDR3 DNA: TGTGCCAGCAGTTTAGGGAAGACCCAGTACTTC. Protein sequence: CASSLGKTQYF.